These 30 T cell receptor beta chains were sequenced from one sample in a study of T cell responses to AZD1222 COVID-19 vaccine. TCRdb's copy holds only in-frame clones and misses some; the assay was immunoSEQ multiplex PCR. The table includes over 110,000 clones, just under 95% detected once. The sample consisted of peripheral blood, taken on day 0 of AZD1222 vaccination. Receptors originate from an adult in good health.

This clone has a single count. The chain combines TRBV7-9 with TRBJ2-3; TRBD2 matches at 7 bases. CDR3 length: 15 amino acids. The J segment lost 0 bases and the V segment lost 6 bases, leaving 6 bases of the junction unmatched. The germline gives CDR1 SEHNR, CDR2 FQNEAQ (reference sequence). CDR3 coding DNA: TGTGCCAGCAGTAAACCAGCGGGGAGCACAGATACGCAGTATTTT. It translates to CASSKPAGSTDTQYF.

The chain couples TRBV19 to TRBJ1-1; D gene ambiguous. The CDR3 consists of 12 residues. V was cut by 3 bases and J by 8 bases, with 10 bases left in between. From germline, CDR1 is LNHDA and CDR2 SQIVND (reference sequence). The CDR3 sequence is CASSILSGEAFF. The CDR3 DNA reads TGTGCCAGTAGTATTTTGTCCGGAGAAGCTTTCTTT.

This clone was counted once. Distinct nucleotide sequences in the sample also encode this CDR3. This rearrangement joins TRBV7-3 to TRBJ2-2; D is unresolved. The V and J ends lost 4 bases and 3 bases respectively, with 3 bases between them. The V gene's germline CDR1 is SGHTA and CDR2 FQGTGA. The CDR3 runs to 12 residues. In nucleotides, the CDR3 is TGTGCCAGCAGCTCCGACACCGGGGAGCTGTTTTTT. This codes for CASSSDTGELFF.

This chain connects TRBV5-4 to TRBJ1-6, with a possible D match to TRBD1 (5 bases). The CDR3 contains 14 residues. V gave up 3 bases and J gave up 10 bases, with 14 bases separating them. CDR1 and CDR2 from the germline V gene are SGHNT and YYREEE (reference sequence). As DNA, the CDR3 is TGTGCCAGCAGCTGGGCAGGGCGAGACTCACCCCTCCACTTT. This translates into CASSWAGRDSPLHF. The complete variable domain, with remaining parts taken from reference TRBV5-4 and TRBJ1-6, reads ETGVTQSPTHLIKTRGQQVTLRCSSQSGHNTVSWYQQALGQGPQFIFQYYREEENGRGNFPPRFSGLQFPNYSSELNVNALELDDSALYLCASSWAGRDSPLHFGNGTRLTVT.

The chain carries TRBV19 and TRBJ2-2; D perhaps matches TRBD2 (6 bases). Trimming stripped 3 bases from V and 4 bases from J, with 15 bases between. The CDR3 contains 16 residues. Germline CDR1 LNHDA, CDR2 SQIVND (reference sequence). The CDR3 region has the DNA TGTGCCAGTAGTATCGGAGGAGGGCCCCTCACCGGGGAGCTGTTTTTT. It translates to CASSIGGGPLTGELFF.

This clone was counted once. V and J are TRBV27 and TRBJ1-6; D possibly corresponds to TRBD1 (6 bases). Germline V gene data show CDR1 as MNHEY and CDR2 as SMNVEV (reference sequence). The V gene lost 10 bases and the J gene lost 10 bases, with 29 bases spanning the gap. This CDR3 is built from 17 residues. CDR3 coding DNA: TGTGCCACCTCCTCCGGGACACCCGGGGGACATGGATCACCCCTCCACTTT. Residues: CATSSGTPGGHGSPLHF.

This chain connects TRBV11-2 to TRBJ2-7; a weak D match, TRBD2 (6 bases). CDR1 is SGHAT, CDR2 FQNNGV, per germline. The CDR3 sequence is 11 residues long. V was shortened by 7 bases and J by 6 bases, with 10 bases between the two germline ends. In DNA form, the CDR3 reads TGTGCCAGCACTCTGGGGGGCGAGCAGTACTTC. Its protein product is CASTLGGEQYF.

The rearrangement links TRBV28 to TRBJ1-1, with D unclear. Trimming removed 4 bases from V and 1 base from J, with 10 bases in between. The CDR3 sequence is 14 residues long. Looked up from germline, CDR1 is MDHEN and CDR2 is SYDVKM. CDR3 bases: TGTGCCAGCAGTTGGAGGACGGCGAACACTGAAGCTTTCTTT. Translating gives CASSWRTANTEAFF.

The V gene is TRBV19, the J gene TRBJ2-5; the D is unclear. The CDR3 contains 16 residues. Germline V lookup: CDR1 LNHDA, CDR2 SQIVND (reference sequence). V was shortened by 0 bases and J by 4 bases, with 15 bases between the two germline ends. CDR3 coding DNA: TGTGCCAGTAGTATAGATCCCCCCTCGGGTGGAGAGACCCAGTACTTC. This codes for CASSIDPPSGGETQYF.

The rearrangement uses TRBV28 and TRBJ1-3, with TRBD1 as a possible D gene (6 bases). The CDR3 spans 19 residues. Per germline, CDR1 MDHEN and CDR2 SYDVKM. Trimming shortened V by 3 bases and J by 0 bases, and 21 bases separated the two germline ends. In nucleotides, the CDR3 is TGTGCCAGCAGTTTCACATCGGGCGGGGTGACAGGCTCTGGAAACACCATATATTTT. Translation: CASSFTSGGVTGSGNTIYF. Filled out from reference TRBV28 and TRBJ1-3, the complete variable domain reads DVKVTQSSRYLVKRTGEKVFLECVQDMDHENMFWYRQDPGLGLRLIYFSYDVKMKEKGDIPEGYSVSREKKERFSLILESASTNQTSMYLCASSFTSGGVTGSGNTIYFGEGSWLTVV.

The J gene is TRBJ1-1, the V gene TRBV9; 8 nucleotides line up with TRBD1. The germline V gene has CDR1 SGDLS and CDR2 YYNGEE. This CDR3 is built from 14 residues. J gave up 4 bases and V 4 bases, and 6 bases lay outside the gene matches. CDR3 sequence: CASSSDRGVTEAFF. The CDR3, as DNA: TGTGCCAGCAGCTCCGACAGGGGTGTCACTGAAGCTTTCTTT.

V gene TRBV9 combines with J gene TRBJ1-1, with a weak D call TRBD1 (5 bases). Trimming left V 6 bases short and J 4 bases short, with 16 bases between. The germline V gene encodes CDR1 SGDLS and CDR2 YYNGEE. There are 14 residues in the CDR3. The CDR3 loop reads CASKPGRDGTEAFF. CDR3 DNA: TGTGCCAGCAAGCCAGGGAGGGATGGCACTGAAGCTTTCTTT. The entire variable domain, with the rest obtained from reference TRBV9 and TRBJ1-1, is as follows: DSGVTQTPKHLITATGQRVTLRCSPRSGDLSVYWYQQSLDQGLQFLIQYYNGEERAKGNILERFSAQQFPDLHSELNLSSLELGDSALYFCASKPGRDGTEAFFGQGTRLTVV.

The chain combines TRBV27 with TRBJ2-1; 10 bases fit TRBD2. CDR3 length equals 16 residues. Germline V gene sequence: CDR1 MNHEY, CDR2 SMNVEV (reference sequence). The trim removed 10 bases at V and 2 bases at J, leaving 11 bases unmatched. DNA of the CDR3: TGTGCCACCGTACCGGGACTAGCGAGCGCCTACAATGAGCAGTTCTTC. Its translation is CATVPGLASAYNEQFF.

The chain joins TRBV28 to TRBJ2-4; 10 positions match TRBD2. This CDR3 comprises 19 residues. Germline assignment: CDR1 MDHEN and CDR2 SYDVKM. After removal of 7 bases from V and 0 bases from J, the junction contained 15 bases not matched to a gene. CDR3 protein: CASTKPSGRAGEAKNIQYF. The DNA of the CDR3 is TGTGCCAGCACGAAGCCCAGCGGGAGGGCTGGAGAAGCCAAAAACATTCAGTACTTC.

The rearrangement links TRBV12-3 or TRBV12-4 to TRBJ2-1; 8 bases are shared with TRBD2. The trim removed 10 bases at V and 8 bases at J, leaving 7 bases unmatched. This CDR3 region has 12 residues. The CDR3 DNA is TGTGCCACCCGGACGGGGGGGGATGAGCAGTTCTTC. It is translated as CATRTGGDEQFF.

This chain links TRBV4-1 with TRBJ1-2; tentatively, D is TRBD1 (5 bases). The CDR3 consists of 14 residues. Trimming removed 3 bases at V and 8 bases at J, with 16 bases between. Germline loops: CDR1 MGHRA, CDR2 YSYEKL. CDR3 in amino acids: CASSQGRVVYGYTF. The DNA for the CDR3 is TGCGCCAGCAGCCAGGGCAGGGTTGTATACGGCTACACCTTC.

The gene calls are TRBV2 and TRBJ2-1, with D possibly TRBD1 on 5 matching bases. This CDR3 has 17 amino acids. Per germline, CDR1 SNHLY and CDR2 FYNNEI. V was trimmed by 7 bases and J by 0 bases, leaving 19 bases between them. For the CDR3, the DNA is TGTGCCAGCATCAAATGGGGCGGCCGAAGCTCCTACAATGAGCAGTTCTTC. It yields the protein CASIKWGGRSSYNEQFF.

V is TRBV4-1 and J is TRBJ1-5; tentative D call: TRBD1 (5 bases). Germline V gives CDR1 MGHRA, CDR2 YSYEKL. The CDR3 is made up of 19 amino acids. The germline V and J ends were trimmed by 4 bases and 0 bases, with 22 bases remaining between them. Here the CDR3 reads CASSPLFGQGLYSNQPQHF. The CDR3 DNA sequence: TGCGCCAGCAGCCCCCTCTTTGGGCAGGGTCTGTATAGCAATCAGCCCCAGCATTTT.

This rearrangement joins TRBV7-3 to TRBJ2-5; 10 nucleotides align to TRBD2. The junction had 7 bases not matched to a gene; V was cut back by 5 bases and J by 4 bases. CDR1 is SGHTA, CDR2 FQGTGA, per germline. This CDR3 contains 15 residues. Here the CDR3 reads CASSDRGTSVETQYF. For the CDR3, the DNA is TGTGCCAGCAGCGATCGAGGGACTAGCGTAGAGACCCAGTACTTC.

The chain joins TRBV19 to TRBJ2-5, with D unresolved. The CDR3 extends over 15 amino acids. Trimming cost V 5 bases and J 5 bases, with 18 bases left between them. From germline, CDR1 is LNHDA and CDR2 SQIVND (reference sequence). CDR3 in amino acids: CASSPDGFRTETQYF. The CDR3 region has the DNA TGTGCCAGTAGTCCCGACGGCTTTAGGACGGAGACCCAGTACTTC.

The sample holds a few counts of this clone. The chain uses TRBV6-6 and TRBJ2-1; 7 bases line up with TRBD1. The trim removed 8 bases at V and 8 bases at J, leaving 12 bases unmatched. CDR3 length: 14 residues. From germline, CDR1 is MNHNY and CDR2 SVGAGI (reference sequence). CDR3 sequence reads: CASRRSTGDDEQFF. For the CDR3, the DNA is TGTGCCAGCCGTCGATCAACAGGGGACGATGAGCAGTTCTTC.

This clone occurred once. The V gene is TRBV24-1, the J gene TRBJ1-6; unclear D gene. Germline CDR1 reads KGHDR; CDR2 reads SFDVKD. CDR3 length: 13 residues. Trimming stripped 4 bases from V and 8 bases from J, with 8 bases between. The CDR3: CATSEARDSPLHF. The CDR3 nucleotides are TGTGCCACCAGTGAAGCTAGGGATTCACCCCTCCACTTT.

This clone was counted once. The chain couples TRBV3-1 (or the pseudogene TRBV3-2) to TRBJ1-3; no reliable D call. Germline values: CDR1 LGHDT, CDR2 YNNKEL (reference sequence). Trimming removed 0 bases from V and 2 bases from J, with 11 bases in between. The CDR3 extends over 16 amino acids. CDR3 sequence reads: CASSQDPPWTGNTIYF. CDR3 in DNA: TGTGCCAGCAGCCAAGATCCTCCATGGACTGGAAACACCATATATTTT.

This clone was counted once. J is TRBJ1-1 and V is TRBV2, with D unresolved. This CDR3 contains 15 residues. CDR1 SNHLY and CDR2 FYNNEI come from the germline V gene. V was cut by 10 bases and J by 4 bases, with 22 bases left in between. The CDR3 protein is CATTSSTLWSTEAFF. In nucleotides, the CDR3 is TGTGCCACCACCTCTTCCACCCTCTGGAGCACTGAAGCTTTCTTT.

The chain employs TRBV28 and TRBJ2-7; D perhaps matches TRBD2 (5 bases). Between the trimmed V and J ends, which lost 6 bases and 0 bases, there was a span of 12 bases. The CDR3 consists of 14 residues. Germline CDR1 and CDR2: MDHEN and SYDVKM. The DNA of the CDR3 is TGTGCCAGCAGCGGGGTCTGGAACTCCTACGAGCAGTACTTC. This sequence encodes CASSGVWNSYEQYF.

The chain is built from TRBV18 and TRBJ1-1, with D maybe TRBD1 (5 bases). The V and J ends lost 3 bases and 0 bases respectively, with 11 bases between them. Germline V lookup: CDR1 KGHSH, CDR2 LQKENI. This CDR3 spans 15 amino acids. The CDR3 protein is CASSPPADMNTEAFF. CDR3 DNA sequence: TGTGCCAGCTCACCTCCGGCGGACATGAACACTGAAGCTTTCTTT.

CDR3 sequence: CASSSRTAVPEAFF. The DNA of the CDR3 is TGTGCCAGCAGTTCACGGACGGCGGTCCCTGAAGCTTTCTTT. This sequence joins TRBV28 and TRBJ1-1; D is unclear. Between the trimmed V and J ends, which lost 4 bases and 6 bases, there was a span of 15 bases. Per the germline V gene, CDR1 is MDHEN and CDR2 is SYDVKM. The CDR3 sequence is 14 residues long.

This chain connects TRBV9 to TRBJ1-1, with 8 bases aligning to TRBD1. The germline V gene has CDR1 SGDLS and CDR2 YYNGEE. With V trimmed by 0 bases and J by 0 bases, 7 bases remained unmatched. The CDR3 runs to 17 residues. In DNA form, the CDR3 reads TGTGCCAGCAGCGTAGGAGGGACAGGACCCATGAACACTGAAGCTTTCTTT. Amino acids: CASSVGGTGPMNTEAFF.

V usage is TRBV5-1 and J usage is TRBJ1-2; D is possibly TRBD1 (5 bases). This CDR3 has 14 residues. CDR1 is SGHRS, CDR2 YFSETQ, per germline. The ends were cut back, 3 bases at V and 3 bases at J, with 12 bases in the middle. CDR3 sequence reads: CASSWAGGDYGYTF. For the CDR3, the DNA is TGCGCCAGCAGCTGGGCAGGAGGGGACTATGGCTACACCTTC.

V and J are TRBV7-9 and TRBJ2-3; possible D gene TRBD2, 7 bases. Germline values: CDR1 SEHNR, CDR2 FQNEAQ (reference sequence). With 4 bases removed from V and 6 bases from J, the gap between germline ends came to 14 bases. The CDR3 totals 14 residues. DNA of the CDR3: TGTGCCAGCAGCTATCGGGGGGCAAGGGATACGCAGTATTTT. Its protein product is CASSYRGARDTQYF.